This TCR beta chain was retrieved from a study of PD-1 blockade in classical Hodgkin lymphoma. Broader study findings: Whatever underlies the repertoire differences (possibly disease activity or prior therapy) remains undefined.

The data were produced by immunoSEQ multiplex PCR, yet TCRdb's version contains in-frame clones alone and is incomplete. The table includes 70,000 or so clones, over 90% detected once. Time point here: newly diagnosed, previously untreated cHL patient sample. Concerning this clone: Its antigen is as yet unknown.

There are 13 residues in the CDR3. V was cut by 5 bases and J by 3 bases, with 13 bases left in between. Germline lookup yields CDR1 SQVTM and CDR2 ANQGSEA. The J gene is TRBJ1-1, the V gene TRBV29-1; D is uncertain. The source is a human donor with classical Hodgkin lymphoma. The material sequenced was peripheral blood mononuclear cells (PBMCs). Written as DNA, the CDR3 is TGCAGCGTTATTTCGTCGGGATACACTGAAGCTTTCTTT. Its translation: CSVISSGYTEAFF.